This TCR beta chain came from a study of blood T cell repertoires in COVID-19. Across the whole study: Spain, Italy and the United States supplied samples that represented acute and convalescent COVID-19. T cells, B-cell-depleted T cells, or PBMCs supplied cDNA or gDNA.

The table lists this clone with a few counts. Original processing notes: Amplified reference gene primers provided the basis for estimating nucleated cell counts. This table comes from immunoSEQ multiplex PCR, and its TCRdb copy is limited to in-frame clones, with some not included. That table gives V, J and clone size, and the DNA gave D and trimming. The table records approximately 170,000 clones, under 85% of them present only once. The CDR3 runs 16 residues. Germline CDR1 reads LGHDT; CDR2 reads YNNKEL (reference sequence). V lost 0 bases and J 0 bases, leaving 11 bases between the germline ends. The clonotype originates from a man between 70 and 80 years old who had recovered from COVID-19. The rearrangement joins TRBV3-1 (or the pseudogene TRBV3-2) to TRBJ2-5; D call uncertain. Sequencing was performed on peripheral blood. The CDR3 loop reads CASSQDSTADQETQYF. The CDR3, as DNA: TGTGCCAGCAGCCAAGATTCAACAGCTGACCAAGAGACCCAGTACTTC.